This entry lists 21 T cell receptor beta chains sequenced from one sample in a study of regulatory T cells in long-lasting Graves disease. Described time point: persistent/refractory GD, antithyroid drugs over 5 years with positive TRAb. The TCR library was made from RNA that had been extracted from PBMCs in TRIzol. Arm-PCR of CDR3 regions with iRepertoire HTBI primers generated TCR beta libraries. MiXCR, run by TCRdb on the multiplex PCR reads, gives a single entry per CDR3 protein. The sample carries about 660,000 distinct CDR3 sequences, about 32% recorded once. This specimen consisted of peripheral blood mononuclear cells (PBMCs), obtained when the disease was refractory, from a patient treated with antithyroid drugs. These receptors were taken from a female donor with Graves disease.

The chain uses TRBV6-4 and TRBJ2-7; D is unresolved. The CDR3 loop spans 13 amino acids. Trimming pared 4 bases from V and 3 bases from J, leaving 10 bases between. Germline CDR1 and CDR2: MRHNA and SNTAGT. The CDR3 loop is CASSVLDGYEQYF. CDR3 bases: TGTGCCAGCAGTGTCTTGGACGGCTACGAGCAGTACTTC.

This clonotype was counted between two and nine times. This chain joins TRBV11-2 and TRBJ1-2, with D maybe TRBD1 (5 bases). This CDR3 comprises 16 residues. V shed 3 bases and J shed 6 bases, with 20 bases lying between them. The germline gives CDR1 SGHAT, CDR2 FQNNGV. The CDR3 DNA sequence: TGTGCCAGCAGCTTTTCAGGGAAGTCATCCGGCGATGGCTACACCTTC. Translated, it gives CASSFSGKSSGDGYTF.

This rearrangement joins TRBV20-1 to TRBJ2-5, with a weak D call TRBD1 (6 bases). Germline CDR1 DFQATT, CDR2 SNEGSKA (reference sequence). The CDR3 runs 14 residues. Trimming removed 0 bases from V and 5 bases from J, with 13 bases in between. The CDR3: CSAREQGRRETQYF. The DNA of the CDR3 is TGCAGTGCTAGAGAACAGGGCCGCAGGGAGACCCAGTACTTC.

Comments on this clonotype: It is likely a read error: a sequence one base away is far more abundant. The DNA for the CDR3 is TGTGCCAGCAGTCAAGGGGGGAACACTGAAGCTTCCTTT. It yields the protein CASSQGGNTEASF. V and J are TRBV7-3 and TRBJ1-1, with D possibly being TRBD1 (6 bases). In germline, CDR1 is SGHTA, CDR2 FQGTGA. This CDR3 spans 13 amino acids.

V gene TRBV11-2 combines with J gene TRBJ2-7; D might be TRBD1 or TRBD2, each matching 5 bases. V was cut by 7 bases and J by 0 bases, with 16 bases left in between. The CDR3 extends over 15 amino acids. CDR1 is SGHAT, CDR2 FQNNGV, per germline. CDR3: CASTPNVGDSYEQYF. The CDR3 DNA reads as TGTGCCAGCACCCCTAACGTGGGGGACTCCTACGAGCAGTACTTC. The full variable domain, its missing parts supplied by reference TRBV11-2 and TRBJ2-7, is EAGVAQSPRYKIIEKRQSVAFWCNPISGHATLYWYQQILGQGPKLLIQFQNNGVVDDSQLPKDRFSAERLKGVDSTLKIQPAKLEDSAVYLCASTPNVGDSYEQYFGPGTRLTVT.

The rearrangement uses TRBV5-1 and TRBJ1-2; D uncertain. V lost 0 bases, J lost 6 bases, and 12 bases lay in between. CDR3 length: 14 amino acids. CDR1 is SGHRS and CDR2 is YFSETQ in the germline V gene. As DNA, the CDR3 is TGCGCCAGCAGCTTGGACGGCCGGACGAATGGCTACACCTTC. It codes for CASSLDGRTNGYTF. Looking up the rest from reference TRBV5-1 and TRBJ1-2 gives the full variable domain: KAGVTQTPRYLIKTRGQQVTLSCSPISGHRSVSWYQQTPGQGLQFLFEYFSETQRNKGNFPGRFSGRQFSNSRSEMNVSTLELGDSALYLCASSLDGRTNGYTFGSGTRLTVV.

This clonotype was counted a few times. The rearrangement uses TRBV9 and TRBJ2-5; 9 bases line up with TRBD1. CDR1 and CDR2 from the germline V gene are SGDLS and YYNGEE. The V gene end was trimmed by 4 bases and the J gene end by 2 bases; junction bases not matched to a gene: 9. The CDR3 has 16 amino acids. The CDR3 nucleotides read TGTGCCAGCAGCCAAACTACTGGGACAGGGCAAGAGACCCAGTACTTC. It translates to CASSQTTGTGQETQYF.

The rearrangement links TRBV27 to TRBJ1-4; 9 nucleotides agree with TRBD1. CDR3 length equals 14 residues. CDR1 is MNHEY and CDR2 is SMNVEV in the germline V gene (reference sequence). V lost 1 base to trimming and J lost 8 bases; unmatched junction nucleotides: 2. The CDR3 loop reads CASSLLQGAEKLFF. The CDR3 DNA follows: TGTGCCAGCAGTTTATTACAGGGGGCGGAAAAACTGTTTTTT.

V usage is TRBV29-1 and J usage is TRBJ2-7, with 8 positions matching TRBD1. CDR3 length: 15 amino acids. J lost 1 base, V lost 6 bases, and 11 bases had no gene match. Per germline, CDR1 SQVTM and CDR2 ANQGSEA. This CDR3 is CSVELDRGSSYEQYF. Written as DNA, the CDR3 is TGCAGCGTGGAGCTAGACAGGGGATCATCCTACGAGCAGTACTTC.

This clonotype showed up just a few times. The V gene is TRBV19, the J gene TRBJ1-1; TRBD1 aligns across 10 bases. The junction had 7 bases not matched to a gene; V was cut back by 6 bases and J by 0 bases. The germline gives CDR1 LNHDA, CDR2 SQIVND (reference sequence). This CDR3 region has 16 residues. The chain's CDR3 is CASSLGTGELNTEAFF. The CDR3 DNA is TGTGCCAGTAGCCTCGGGACAGGGGAGCTGAACACTGAAGCTTTCTTT.

The rearrangement joins TRBV29-1 to TRBJ2-5; possible D gene TRBD1, 6 bases. The germline V and J ends were trimmed by 4 bases and 5 bases, with 14 bases remaining between them. The CDR3 consists of 13 residues. Per the germline V gene, CDR1 is SQVTM and CDR2 is ANQGSEA. CDR3: CSVVQGLLETQYF. CDR3 coding DNA: TGCAGCGTTGTACAGGGTCTTTTGGAGACCCAGTACTTC.

The rearrangement uses TRBV6-5 and TRBJ1-2, with 7 nucleotides matching TRBD1. CDR1 and CDR2 from the germline V gene are MNHEY and SVGAGI. Germline trimming cut 1 base from V and 7 bases from J; bases unmatched to any gene: 21. This CDR3 is 19 amino acids long. CDR3 bases: TGTGCCAGCAGTTACTTAATTACAGGGGCGCGACCTTACCCCTCTGGCTACACCTTC. It specifies CASSYLITGARPYPSGYTF.

The chain combines TRBV2 with TRBJ2-7; 14 positions match TRBD2. Germline V CDR1 and CDR2: SNHLY, FYNNEI. The V segment lost 6 bases and the J segment 3 bases; nucleotides outside the gene matches: 4. The CDR3 is 15 amino acids. CDR3 nucleotide sequence: TGTGCCAGCAGCGGGACTAGCGGGAGCTTCTACGAGCAGTACTTC. This encodes CASSGTSGSFYEQYF.

The V gene is TRBV20-1, the J gene TRBJ2-7, with TRBD2 identical over 8 bases. The CDR3 extends over 15 amino acids. The V and J ends lost 0 bases and 5 bases, in that order; junction bases with no gene match: 9. CDR1 DFQATT and CDR2 SNEGSKA come from the germline V gene (reference sequence). The CDR3 DNA is TGCAGTGCTAGAGATCGGCAGCGGGAGAGCAACGAGCAGTACTTC. It encodes CSARDRQRESNEQYF.

The V gene is TRBV5-5, the J gene TRBJ1-6; 7 bases fit TRBD1. This CDR3 has 15 amino acids. CDR1 and CDR2 from the germline V gene are SGHKS and YYEKEE (reference sequence). With 4 bases clipped from V and 3 bases from J, the junction kept 4 bases outside the gene matches. CDR3 sequence reads: CASSIGGDYNSPLHF. CDR3 nucleotide sequence: TGTGCCAGCAGCATAGGGGGCGACTATAATTCACCCCTCCACTTT.

This clonotype was detected only a few times. The rearrangement uses TRBV2 and TRBJ1-1; 8 bases fit TRBD1. This CDR3 comprises 15 residues. V was pared by 5 bases and J by 2 bases, with 7 bases of the junction left unmatched. CDR1 and CDR2 (germline): SNHLY, FYNNEI. The CDR3 DNA follows: TGTGCCAGCAGTAAATTCCAGGGGGCAAACACTGAAGCTTTCTTT. Translating it yields CASSKFQGANTEAFF.

The chain joins TRBV12-3 or TRBV12-4 to TRBJ2-2; 7 bases agree with TRBD1. The CDR3 extends over 14 amino acids. With 4 bases clipped from V and 4 bases from J, the junction kept 3 bases outside the gene matches. The CDR3 is CASSWDSTTGELFF. The CDR3 nucleotides are TGTGCCAGCAGTTGGGACAGCACCACCGGGGAGCTGTTTTTT.

The chain combines TRBV20-1 with TRBJ1-6; D might be TRBD1 (5 bases). V lost 1 base and J lost 10, with 14 bases in between. This CDR3 is built from 14 residues. The germline gives CDR1 DFQATT, CDR2 SNEGSKA (reference sequence). Here the CDR3 DNA reads TGCAGTGCTAGAGTATTCGGGGCGGAATCACCCCTCCACTTT. Translating it yields CSARVFGAESPLHF.

This clonotype was found many times. This rearrangement joins TRBV7-9 to TRBJ2-7; TRBD1 agrees at 8 bases. This CDR3 is built from 14 residues. Germline CDR1 is SEHNR and CDR2 is FQNEAQ (reference sequence). V gave up 8 bases and J gave up 6 bases; unmatched junction bases: 12. The CDR3 DNA follows: TGTGCCAGCTCCCTCGCAGGGGGCGCGGGCGAGCAGTACTTC. This translates into CASSLAGGAGEQYF.

This clonotype was found a few times. This sequence joins TRBV30 and TRBJ2-2, with a tentative D call TRBD2 (6 bases). The germline V and J ends were trimmed by 3 bases and 8 bases, with 13 bases remaining between them. Germline assignment: CDR1 GTSNPN and CDR2 SVGIG (reference sequence). CDR3 length: 13 residues. CDR3 residues: CAWSGSGFGELFF. As DNA, the CDR3 is TGTGCCTGGAGCGGGAGTGGGTTTGGGGAGCTGTTTTTT.

The chain combines TRBV10-2 with TRBJ2-6; unclear D gene. The CDR3 is 15 residues long. CDR1 is WSHSY and CDR2 is SAAADI in the germline V gene. V lost 3 bases to trimming and J lost 4 bases, with 10 bases between them. The CDR3: CASSDQIRGANVLTF. Here the CDR3 DNA reads TGCGCCAGCAGTGACCAAATTCGCGGGGCCAACGTCCTGACTTTC.